The source of this T cell receptor (beta chain) is a study of cytomegalovirus exposure and HLA in healthy donors. Primers for the PCR totalled 60 Vbeta and 13 Jbeta. Produced via immunoSEQ multiplex PCR; TCRdb's table is partial and in-frame only. Of fewer than 200,000 clones in the sample, 78% were seen once. Overall study results and limits: Near-uniform donor sequencing depth was presumed by presence/absence analyses. In an earlier analysis, about 87% or about 30%: the productive usage of most TCR beta V segments.

Note on this clone: The antigen remains unidentified.

The clonotype originates from a woman under 40 in good health and CMV-seropositive. The sequenced sample consisted of PBMCs.

The CDR3: CASSVGSGLSVQETQYF. CDR3 in DNA: TGTGCCAGCAGCGTAGGATCAGGGCTCTCTGTCCAAGAGACCCAGTACTTC. The V gene is TRBV9, the J gene TRBJ2-5; D might be TRBD1 (5 bases). The V end lost 0 bases, the J end lost 1 base, and 16 bases lay between the germline ends. CDR1 is SGDLS and CDR2 is YYNGEE in the germline V gene. The CDR3 runs 17 residues.